Sequencing of this T cell receptor beta chain was carried out in a study of blood T cell repertoires in COVID-19. Study at large: COVID-19 samples collected from the United States, Italy and Spain covered acute and convalescent phases. From T cells, B-cell-depleted T cells, or PBMCs came the material, which was cDNA or gDNA.

In the study's own analysis: Reference gene primer amplification gave estimated nucleated cell counts. Data came from immunoSEQ multiplex PCR; TCRdb stores just in-frame clones and leaves some out. That table furnishes V, J and clone size, whereas the DNA furnished D and trimming. The data show about 180,000 clones, more than 85% seen once. The CDR3 covers 14 residues. Germline CDR1 reads MGHRA; CDR2 reads YSYEKL. V lost 0 bases and J lost 4, with 7 bases in between. The chain links TRBV4-1 to TRBJ1-3; D is unresolved. The TCR sequence derives from a woman aged 25 to 39 with active or convalescent COVID-19. Sequenced material: peripheral blood. CDR3 sequence reads: CASSQERNGNTIYF. The CDR3 DNA sequence: TGCGCCAGCAGCCAAGAGAGGAACGGAAACACCATATATTTT.